This T cell receptor beta chain appears in the sequencing data of a study of early T cells in non-severe SARS-CoV-2 infection. Overall study context: Investigators sequenced bulk RNA drawn from unsorted whole blood, and chains remained unpaired.

Each single cDNA molecule received a unique molecular identifier. TCRdb called the 5' RACE reads again in MiXCR, with one record for every CDR3 protein. The sample shows roughly 100,000 distinct CDR3 sequences, 14% of them seen only once. With 6 bases removed from V and 5 bases from J, the gap between germline ends came to 10 bases. This CDR3 has 13 residues. Regarding this clonotype: Its target is not known.

Broader study findings: CD4 and private specificities were missed by VDJdb matching, which favored anti-spike CD8 responses.

The chain combines TRBV12-3 or TRBV12-4 with TRBJ2-2; no reliable D call. Sequenced material: whole blood. The sequence derives from an adult who was a healthcare worker with PCR-confirmed SARS-CoV-2 infection or an uninfected control (not recorded which). CDR3 protein: CASSPRETGELFF. DNA for the CDR3: TGTGCCAGCAGCCCCCGTGAAACCGGGGAGCTGTTTTTT.